Listed below are T cell receptor beta chains from one sample, sequenced in a study of lymphopenia after photon versus proton radiotherapy. This table comes from immunoSEQ multiplex PCR, and its TCRdb copy is limited to in-frame clones, with some not included. The sample shows tens of thousands of clones, about four fifths of them seen only once. The material was peripheral blood, obtained from a patient treated with proton-based radiotherapy. These receptor sequences come from a man between 60 and 75 years old with pancreatic cancer. Each CDR3 is given with its conserved first and last residue. A D gene is named only where the DNA matches it firmly. Not all rows give a size; the values are once, few, many and, for expanded clones, a class.

D: TRBD1; size: -; V: TRBV28; J: TRBJ1-4; DNA: TGTGCCAGCAGTGGGGACAGGGAAGGGGAAAAACTGTTTTTT; CDR3: CASSGDREGEKLFF
D: TRBD2; size: -; V: TRBV4-1; J: TRBJ2-1; DNA: TGCGCCAGCAGCGCAGAGGCCGCAAGCGGGAGGATCCGGAATGAGCAGTTCTTC; CDR3: CASSAEAASGRIRNEQFF
D: TRBD1; size: -; V: TRBV6-6; J: TRBJ1-2; DNA: TGTGCCAGCAGTCGGACAGGGGAGGGGGGCTACACCTTC; CDR3: CASSRTGEGGYTF
D: -; size: -; V: TRBV29-1; J: TRBJ1-3; DNA: TGCAGCGTTACAGGAGTCGGAAACACCATATATTTT; CDR3: CSVTGVGNTIYF
D: -; size: -; V: TRBV5-1; J: TRBJ1-3; DNA: TGCGCCAGCAGCGGGGGAGAGAACTCTGGAAACACCATATATTTT; CDR3: CASSGGENSGNTIYF
D: -; size: once; V: TRBV21-1; J: TRBJ1-2; DNA: TGTGCCAGCAGCAAAGAGGAGACAGGGCAATATGGCTACACCTTC; CDR3: CASSKEETGQYGYTF
D: -; size: -; V: TRBV28; J: TRBJ2-7; DNA: TGTGCCAGCAGGGCCCGGACCGATACAACCTACGAGCAGTACTTC; CDR3: CASRARTDTTYEQYF
D: TRBD2; size: -; V: TRBV11-2; J: TRBJ2-3; DNA: TGTGCCAGCAGCCGGACTAGCGGGAGGGAGTATACGCAGTATTTT; CDR3: CASSRTSGREYTQYF
D: -; size: -; V: TRBV6-5; J: TRBJ2-2; DNA: TGTGCCAGCAGTTCCCTCGGGGAGGTGAGCGCCGGGGAGCTGTTTTTT; CDR3: CASSSLGEVSAGELFF
D: -; size: -; V: TRBV15; J: TRBJ2-3; DNA: TGTGCCACCAGCAGAGATCTCGACGGGAGCACAGATACGCAGTATTTT; CDR3: CATSRDLDGSTDTQYF
D: -; size: -; V: TRBV28; J: TRBJ2-3; DNA: TGTGCCAGCATCTCCTCCGTTCCCAGTCGACAGTATTTT; CDR3: CASISSVPSRQYF
D: -; size: -; V: TRBV28; J: TRBJ1-5; DNA: TGTGCCAGCAGGGCCCCTGCGCAGGGCTCTCATCAGCCCCAGCATTTT; CDR3: CASRAPAQGSHQPQHF